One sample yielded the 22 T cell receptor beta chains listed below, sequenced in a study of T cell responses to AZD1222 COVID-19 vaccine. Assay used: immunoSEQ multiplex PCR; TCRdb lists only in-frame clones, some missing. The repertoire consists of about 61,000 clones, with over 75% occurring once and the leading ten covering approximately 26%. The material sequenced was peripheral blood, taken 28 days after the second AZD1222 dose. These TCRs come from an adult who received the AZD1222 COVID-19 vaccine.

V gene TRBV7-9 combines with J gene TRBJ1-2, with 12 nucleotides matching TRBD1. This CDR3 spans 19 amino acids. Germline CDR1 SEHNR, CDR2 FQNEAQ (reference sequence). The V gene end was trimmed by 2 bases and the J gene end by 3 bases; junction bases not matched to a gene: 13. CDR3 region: CASSLNWVTGTGGDYGYTF. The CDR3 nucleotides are TGTGCCAGCAGCTTAAATTGGGTGACCGGGACAGGGGGCGACTATGGCTACACCTTC. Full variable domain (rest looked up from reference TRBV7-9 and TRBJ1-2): DTGVSQNPRHKITKRGQNVTFRCDPISEHNRLYWYRQTLGQGPEFLTYFQNEAQLEKSRLLSDRFSAERPKGSFSTLEIQRTEQGDSAMYLCASSLNWVTGTGGDYGYTFGSGTRLTVV.

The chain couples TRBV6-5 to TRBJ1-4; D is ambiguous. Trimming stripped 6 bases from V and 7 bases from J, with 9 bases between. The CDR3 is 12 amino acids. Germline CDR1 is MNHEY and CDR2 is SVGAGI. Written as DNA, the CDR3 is TGTGCCAGCAGCTCTATAGCTGAAAAACTGTTTTTT. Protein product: CASSSIAEKLFF.

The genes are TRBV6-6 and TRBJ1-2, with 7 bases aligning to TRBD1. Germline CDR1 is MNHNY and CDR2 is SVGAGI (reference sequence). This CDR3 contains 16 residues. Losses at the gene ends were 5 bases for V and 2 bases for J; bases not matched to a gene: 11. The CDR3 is CASSQPNRQGNYGYTF. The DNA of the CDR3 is TGTGCCAGCAGTCAACCCAACCGACAGGGCAACTATGGCTACACCTTC.

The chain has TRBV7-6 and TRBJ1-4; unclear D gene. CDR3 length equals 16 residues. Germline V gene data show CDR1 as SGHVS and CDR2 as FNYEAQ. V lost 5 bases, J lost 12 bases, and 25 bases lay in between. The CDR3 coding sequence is TGTGCCAGCAGCCCGAATCCAGGCCGCCCCGAGTCAGAACTGTTTTTT. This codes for CASSPNPGRPESELFF.

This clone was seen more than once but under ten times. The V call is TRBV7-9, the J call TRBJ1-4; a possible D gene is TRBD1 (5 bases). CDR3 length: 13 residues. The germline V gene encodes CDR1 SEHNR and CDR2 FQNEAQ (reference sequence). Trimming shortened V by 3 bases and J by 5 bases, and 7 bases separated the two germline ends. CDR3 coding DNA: TGTGCCAGCAGCTTTGAGGGGAATGAAAAACTGTTTTTT. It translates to CASSFEGNEKLFF. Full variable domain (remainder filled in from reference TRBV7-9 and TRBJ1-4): DTGVSQNPRHKITKRGQNVTFRCDPISEHNRLYWYRQTLGQGPEFLTYFQNEAQLEKSRLLSDRFSAERPKGSFSTLEIQRTEQGDSAMYLCASSFEGNEKLFFGSGTQLSVL.

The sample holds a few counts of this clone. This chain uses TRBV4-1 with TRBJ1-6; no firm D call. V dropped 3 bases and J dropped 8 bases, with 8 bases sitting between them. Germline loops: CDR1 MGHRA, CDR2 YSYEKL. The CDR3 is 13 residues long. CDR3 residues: CASSHISDSPLHF. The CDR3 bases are TGCGCCAGCAGCCATATCAGTGATTCACCCCTCCACTTT.

The CDR3 DNA reads TGTGCCAGCAGCTTAGCGGGCTCTGTGGAGCTGTTTTTT. Translating it yields CASSLAGSVELFF. The V gene is TRBV11-2, the J gene TRBJ2-2; D unresolved. The length of the CDR3 is 13 residues. The germline V and J ends were trimmed by 1 base and 10 bases, with 10 bases remaining between them. Germline CDR1 SGHAT, CDR2 FQNNGV.

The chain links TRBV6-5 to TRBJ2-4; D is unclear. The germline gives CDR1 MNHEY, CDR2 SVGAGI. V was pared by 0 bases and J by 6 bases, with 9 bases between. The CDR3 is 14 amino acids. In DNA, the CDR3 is TGTGCCAGCAGTTACTCTGGGAAGCGAAACATTCAGTACTTC. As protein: CASSYSGKRNIQYF.

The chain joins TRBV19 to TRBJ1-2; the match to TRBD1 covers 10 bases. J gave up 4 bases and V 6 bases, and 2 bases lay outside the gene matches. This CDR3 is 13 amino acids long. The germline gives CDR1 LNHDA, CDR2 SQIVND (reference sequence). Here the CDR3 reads CASRGDRGYGYTF. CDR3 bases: TGTGCCAGTAGGGGGGACAGGGGCTATGGCTACACCTTC.

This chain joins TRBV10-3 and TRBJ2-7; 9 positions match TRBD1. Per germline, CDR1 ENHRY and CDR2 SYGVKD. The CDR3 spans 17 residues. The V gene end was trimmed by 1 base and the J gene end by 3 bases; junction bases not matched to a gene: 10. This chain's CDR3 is CAISELGRDRDGYEQYF. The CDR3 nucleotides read TGTGCCATCAGTGAGTTAGGTCGGGACAGGGATGGCTACGAGCAGTACTTC.

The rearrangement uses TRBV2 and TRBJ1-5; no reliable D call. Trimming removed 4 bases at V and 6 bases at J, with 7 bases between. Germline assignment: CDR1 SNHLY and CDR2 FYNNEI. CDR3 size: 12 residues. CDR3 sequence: CASSGRGQPQHF. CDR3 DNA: TGTGCCAGCAGTGGTCGGGGTCAGCCCCAGCATTTT.

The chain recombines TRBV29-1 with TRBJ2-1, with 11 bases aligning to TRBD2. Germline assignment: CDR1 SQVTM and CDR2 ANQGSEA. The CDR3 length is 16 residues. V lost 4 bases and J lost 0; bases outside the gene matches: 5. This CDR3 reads CSVGGSGRASYNEQFF. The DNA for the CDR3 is TGCAGCGTTGGTGGTAGCGGGAGGGCCTCCTACAATGAGCAGTTCTTC.

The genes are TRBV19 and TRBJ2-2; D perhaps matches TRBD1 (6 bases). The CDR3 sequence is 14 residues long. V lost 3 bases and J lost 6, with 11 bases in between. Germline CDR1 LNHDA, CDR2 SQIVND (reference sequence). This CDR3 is CASSIQGSAGELFF. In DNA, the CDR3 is TGTGCCAGTAGTATCCAGGGGAGCGCCGGGGAGCTGTTTTTT.

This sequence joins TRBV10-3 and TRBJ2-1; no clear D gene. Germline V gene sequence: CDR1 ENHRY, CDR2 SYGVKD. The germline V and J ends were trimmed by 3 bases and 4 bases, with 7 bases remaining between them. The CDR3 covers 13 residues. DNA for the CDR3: TGTGCCATCAGTGAAGGCCAGTACAATGAGCAGTTCTTC. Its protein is CAISEGQYNEQFF.

CDR3 in DNA: TGTGCCAGTACCAAAGGAGGCGGGAGGCTTGACTACGAGCAGTACTTC. It encodes CASTKGGGRLDYEQYF. The chain recombines TRBV19 with TRBJ2-7; 8 bases line up with TRBD2. V was clipped by 7 bases and J by 3 bases; unmatched bases: 14. CDR3 size: 16 residues. Germline values: CDR1 LNHDA, CDR2 SQIVND (reference sequence).

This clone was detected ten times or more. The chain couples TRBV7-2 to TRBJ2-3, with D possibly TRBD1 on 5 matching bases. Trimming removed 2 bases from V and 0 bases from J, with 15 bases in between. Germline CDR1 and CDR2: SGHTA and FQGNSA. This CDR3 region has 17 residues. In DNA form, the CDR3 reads TGTGCCAGCAGCTTAACAGGCCGGTATGGGAGCACAGATACGCAGTATTTT. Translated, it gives CASSLTGRYGSTDTQYF.

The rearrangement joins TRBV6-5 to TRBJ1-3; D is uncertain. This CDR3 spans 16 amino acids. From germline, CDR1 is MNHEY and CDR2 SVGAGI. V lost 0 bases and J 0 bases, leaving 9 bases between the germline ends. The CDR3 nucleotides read TGTGCCAGCAGTTACTCGAGCAGGTCCTCTGGAAACACCATATATTTT. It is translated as CASSYSSRSSGNTIYF.

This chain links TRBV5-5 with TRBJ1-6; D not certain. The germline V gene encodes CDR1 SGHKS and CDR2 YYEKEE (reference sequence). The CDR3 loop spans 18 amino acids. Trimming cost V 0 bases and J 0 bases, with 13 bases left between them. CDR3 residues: CASSLEALESSYNSPLHF. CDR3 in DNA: TGTGCCAGCAGCTTGGAGGCTCTTGAGAGCTCCTATAATTCACCCCTCCACTTT.

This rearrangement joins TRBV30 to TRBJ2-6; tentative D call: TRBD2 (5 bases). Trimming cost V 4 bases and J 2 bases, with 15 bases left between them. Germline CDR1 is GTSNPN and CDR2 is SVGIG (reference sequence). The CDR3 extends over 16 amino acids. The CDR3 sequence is CAWNPERVPGANVLTF. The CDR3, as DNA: TGTGCCTGGAACCCCGAGAGGGTGCCTGGGGCCAACGTCCTGACTTTC.

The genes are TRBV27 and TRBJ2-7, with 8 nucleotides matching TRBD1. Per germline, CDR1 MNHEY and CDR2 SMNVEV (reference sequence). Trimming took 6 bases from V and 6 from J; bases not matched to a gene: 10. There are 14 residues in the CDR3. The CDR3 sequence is CASSLTGALGEQYF. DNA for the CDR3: TGTGCCAGCAGCCTGACAGGGGCGCTGGGCGAGCAGTACTTC.

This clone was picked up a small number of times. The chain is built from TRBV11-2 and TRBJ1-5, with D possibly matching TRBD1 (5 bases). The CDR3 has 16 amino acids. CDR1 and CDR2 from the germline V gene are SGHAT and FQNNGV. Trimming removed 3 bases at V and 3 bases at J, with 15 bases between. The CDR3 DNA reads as TGTGCCAGCAGCTTGGGACTCGGAGGTTACAATCAGCCCCAGCATTTT. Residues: CASSLGLGGYNQPQHF. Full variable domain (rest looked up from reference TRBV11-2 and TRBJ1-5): EAGVAQSPRYKIIEKRQSVAFWCNPISGHATLYWYQQILGQGPKLLIQFQNNGVVDDSQLPKDRFSAERLKGVDSTLKIQPAKLEDSAVYLCASSLGLGGYNQPQHFGDGTRLSIL.

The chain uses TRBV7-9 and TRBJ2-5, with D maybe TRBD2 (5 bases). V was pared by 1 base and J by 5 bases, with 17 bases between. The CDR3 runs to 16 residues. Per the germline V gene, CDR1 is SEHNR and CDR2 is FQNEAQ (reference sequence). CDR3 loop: CASSLEDYSRGETQYF. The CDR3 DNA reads TGTGCCAGCAGCTTAGAGGATTATTCTAGAGGGGAGACCCAGTACTTC.